This TCR beta chain stems from a study of blood T cell repertoires in COVID-19. Study information: T cells, B-cell-depleted T cells, or PBMCs supplied cDNA or gDNA.

TCRdb keeps only in-frame clones here, not all; method: immunoSEQ multiplex PCR. Of more than 200,000 clones detected, about nine tenths appear once; the ten largest clones hold 6% to 6.5%. Patients from Seattle were sampled longitudinally, starting during active infection. The V gene's germline CDR1 is LGHNA and CDR2 YSLEER. V was cut by 0 bases and J by 5 bases, with 16 bases left in between. The CDR3 is 16 amino acids. The genes are TRBV4-3 and TRBJ1-1; a weak D match, TRBD1 (5 bases). Sequences were obtained from peripheral blood. This TCR was sampled from a woman aged 25 to 39 with COVID-19, enrolled during active disease. The CDR3 reads CASSQEAGRLRTEAFF. Written as DNA, the CDR3 is TGCGCCAGCAGCCAAGAGGCGGGGCGCCTGAGGACTGAAGCTTTCTTT.